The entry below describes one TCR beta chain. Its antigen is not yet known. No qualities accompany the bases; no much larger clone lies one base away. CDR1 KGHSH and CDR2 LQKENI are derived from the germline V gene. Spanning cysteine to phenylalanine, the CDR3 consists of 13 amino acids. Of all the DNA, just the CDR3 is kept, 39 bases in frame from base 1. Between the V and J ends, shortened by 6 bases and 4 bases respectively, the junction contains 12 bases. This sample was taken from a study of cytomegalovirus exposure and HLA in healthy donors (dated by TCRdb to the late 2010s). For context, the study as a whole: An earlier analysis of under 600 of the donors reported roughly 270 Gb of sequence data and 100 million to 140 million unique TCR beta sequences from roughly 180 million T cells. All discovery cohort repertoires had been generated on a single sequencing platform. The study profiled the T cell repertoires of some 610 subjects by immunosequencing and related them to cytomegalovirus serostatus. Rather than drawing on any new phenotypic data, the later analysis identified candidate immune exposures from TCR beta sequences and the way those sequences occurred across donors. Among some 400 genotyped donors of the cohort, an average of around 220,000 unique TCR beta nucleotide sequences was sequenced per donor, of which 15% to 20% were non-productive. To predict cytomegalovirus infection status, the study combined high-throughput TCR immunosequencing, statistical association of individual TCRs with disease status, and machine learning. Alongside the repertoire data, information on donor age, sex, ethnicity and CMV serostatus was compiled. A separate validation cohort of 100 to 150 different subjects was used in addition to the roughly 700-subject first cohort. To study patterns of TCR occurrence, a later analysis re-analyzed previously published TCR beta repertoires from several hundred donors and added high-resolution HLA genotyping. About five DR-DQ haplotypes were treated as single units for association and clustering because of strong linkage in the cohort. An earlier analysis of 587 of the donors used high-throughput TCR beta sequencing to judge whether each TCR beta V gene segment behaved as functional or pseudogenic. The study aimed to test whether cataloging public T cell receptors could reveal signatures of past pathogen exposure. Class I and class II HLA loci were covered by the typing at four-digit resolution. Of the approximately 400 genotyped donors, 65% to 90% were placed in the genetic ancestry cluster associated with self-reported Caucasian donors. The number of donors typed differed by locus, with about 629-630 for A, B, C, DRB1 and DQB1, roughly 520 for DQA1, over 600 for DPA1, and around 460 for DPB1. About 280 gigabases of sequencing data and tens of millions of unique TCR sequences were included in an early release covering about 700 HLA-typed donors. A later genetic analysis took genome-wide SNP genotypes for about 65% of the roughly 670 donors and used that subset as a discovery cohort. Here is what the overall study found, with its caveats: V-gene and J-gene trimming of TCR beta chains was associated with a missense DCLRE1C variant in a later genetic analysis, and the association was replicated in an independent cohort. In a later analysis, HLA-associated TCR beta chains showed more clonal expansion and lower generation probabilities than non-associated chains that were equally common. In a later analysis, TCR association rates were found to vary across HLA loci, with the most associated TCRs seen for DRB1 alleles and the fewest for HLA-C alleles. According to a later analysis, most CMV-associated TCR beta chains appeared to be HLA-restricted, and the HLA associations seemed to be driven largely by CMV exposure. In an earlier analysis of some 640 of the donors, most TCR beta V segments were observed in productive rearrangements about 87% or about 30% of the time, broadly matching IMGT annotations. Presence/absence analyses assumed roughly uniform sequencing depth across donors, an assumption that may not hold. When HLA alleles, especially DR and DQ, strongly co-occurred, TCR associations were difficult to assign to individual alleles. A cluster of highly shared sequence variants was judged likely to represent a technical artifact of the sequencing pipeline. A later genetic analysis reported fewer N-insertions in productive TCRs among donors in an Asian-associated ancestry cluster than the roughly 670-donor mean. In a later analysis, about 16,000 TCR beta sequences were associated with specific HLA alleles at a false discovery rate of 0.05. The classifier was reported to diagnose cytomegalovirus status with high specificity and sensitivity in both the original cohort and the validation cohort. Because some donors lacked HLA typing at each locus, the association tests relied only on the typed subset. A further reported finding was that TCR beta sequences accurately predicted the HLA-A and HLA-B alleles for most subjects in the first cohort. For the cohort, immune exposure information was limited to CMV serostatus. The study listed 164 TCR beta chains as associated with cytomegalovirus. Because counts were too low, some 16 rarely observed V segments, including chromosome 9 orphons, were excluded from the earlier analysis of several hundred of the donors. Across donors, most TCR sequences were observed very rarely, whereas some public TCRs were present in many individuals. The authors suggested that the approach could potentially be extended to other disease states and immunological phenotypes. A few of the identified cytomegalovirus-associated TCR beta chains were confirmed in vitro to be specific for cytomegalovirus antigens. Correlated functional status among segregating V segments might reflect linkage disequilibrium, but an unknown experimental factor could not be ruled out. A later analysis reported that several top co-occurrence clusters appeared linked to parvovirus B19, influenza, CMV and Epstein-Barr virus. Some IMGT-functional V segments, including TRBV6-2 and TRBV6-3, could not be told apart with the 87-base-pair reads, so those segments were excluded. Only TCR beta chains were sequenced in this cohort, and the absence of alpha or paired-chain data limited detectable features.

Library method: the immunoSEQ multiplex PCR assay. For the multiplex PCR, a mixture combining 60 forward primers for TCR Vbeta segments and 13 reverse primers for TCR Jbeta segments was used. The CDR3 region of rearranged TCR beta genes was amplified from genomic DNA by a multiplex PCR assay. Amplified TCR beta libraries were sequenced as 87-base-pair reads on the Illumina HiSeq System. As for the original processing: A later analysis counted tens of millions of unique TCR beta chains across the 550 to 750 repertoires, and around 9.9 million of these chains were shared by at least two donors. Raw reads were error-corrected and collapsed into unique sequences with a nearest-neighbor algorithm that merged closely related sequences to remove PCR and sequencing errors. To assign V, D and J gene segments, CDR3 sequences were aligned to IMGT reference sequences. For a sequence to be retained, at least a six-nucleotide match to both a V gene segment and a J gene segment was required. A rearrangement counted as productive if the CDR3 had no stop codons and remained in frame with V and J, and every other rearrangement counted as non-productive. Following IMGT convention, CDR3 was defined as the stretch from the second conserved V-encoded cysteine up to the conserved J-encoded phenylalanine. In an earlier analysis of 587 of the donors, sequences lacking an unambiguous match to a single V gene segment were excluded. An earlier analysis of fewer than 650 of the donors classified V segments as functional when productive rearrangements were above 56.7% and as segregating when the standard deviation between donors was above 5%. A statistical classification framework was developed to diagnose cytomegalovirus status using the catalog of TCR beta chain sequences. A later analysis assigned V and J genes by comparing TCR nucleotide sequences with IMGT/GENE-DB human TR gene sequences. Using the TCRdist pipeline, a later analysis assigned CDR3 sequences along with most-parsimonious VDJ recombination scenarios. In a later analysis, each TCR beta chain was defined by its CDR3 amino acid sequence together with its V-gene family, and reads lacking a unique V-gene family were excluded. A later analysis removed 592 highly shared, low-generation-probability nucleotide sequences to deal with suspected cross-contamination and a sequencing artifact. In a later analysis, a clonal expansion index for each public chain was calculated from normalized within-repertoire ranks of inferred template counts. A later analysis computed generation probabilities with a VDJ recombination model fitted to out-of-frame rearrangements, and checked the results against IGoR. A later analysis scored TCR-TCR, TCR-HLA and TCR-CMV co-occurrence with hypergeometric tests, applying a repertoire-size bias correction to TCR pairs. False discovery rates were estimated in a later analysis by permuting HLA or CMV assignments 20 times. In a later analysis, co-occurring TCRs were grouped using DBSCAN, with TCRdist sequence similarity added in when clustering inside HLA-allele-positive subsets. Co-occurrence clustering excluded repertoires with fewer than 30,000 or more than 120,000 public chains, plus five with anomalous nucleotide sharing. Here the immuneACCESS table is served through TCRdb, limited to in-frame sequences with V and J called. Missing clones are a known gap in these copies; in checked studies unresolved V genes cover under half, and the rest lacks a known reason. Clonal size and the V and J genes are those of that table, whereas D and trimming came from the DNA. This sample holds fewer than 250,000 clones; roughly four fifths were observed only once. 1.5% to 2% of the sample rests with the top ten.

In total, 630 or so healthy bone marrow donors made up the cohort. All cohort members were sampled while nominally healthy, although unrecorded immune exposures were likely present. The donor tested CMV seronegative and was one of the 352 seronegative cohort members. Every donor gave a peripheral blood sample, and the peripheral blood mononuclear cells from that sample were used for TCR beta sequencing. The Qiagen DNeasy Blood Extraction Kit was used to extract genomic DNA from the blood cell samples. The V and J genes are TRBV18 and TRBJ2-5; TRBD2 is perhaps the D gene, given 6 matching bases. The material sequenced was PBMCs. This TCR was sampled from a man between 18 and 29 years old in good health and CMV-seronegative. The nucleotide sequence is TGTGCCAGCTCGCGGGGACCTTCAGAGACCCAGTACTTC. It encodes CASSRGPSETQYF.